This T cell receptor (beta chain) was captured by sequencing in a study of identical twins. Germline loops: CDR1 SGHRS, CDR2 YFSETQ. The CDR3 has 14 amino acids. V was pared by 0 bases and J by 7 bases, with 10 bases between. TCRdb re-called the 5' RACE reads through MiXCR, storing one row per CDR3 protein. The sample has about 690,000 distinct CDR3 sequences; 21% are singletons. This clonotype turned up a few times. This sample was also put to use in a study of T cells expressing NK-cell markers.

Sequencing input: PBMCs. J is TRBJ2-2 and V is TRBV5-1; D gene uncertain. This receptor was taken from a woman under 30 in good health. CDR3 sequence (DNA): TGCGCCAGCAGCTTGGCTCTAATCGTCGGGGAGCTGTTTTTT. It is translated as CASSLALIVGELFF.